These T cell receptor beta chains were read from a single sample in a study of CD4 T cells in relation to SARS-CoV-2 and coronaviruses. Generated by immunoSEQ multiplex PCR, the TCRdb table keeps only in-frame clones and is missing some. Here the sample spans 35,000 to 40,000 clones, roughly 88% being singletons. The sample was memory CD4+ T cells from PBMCs. The receptors were sampled from an adult with COVID-19. The CDR3 runs from the conserved cysteine through the conserved F or W. D genes are given only for firm matches. Clone size is shown for a subset of rows, as once, few, many or a class of expanded clone.

D gene	V gene	J gene	clone size	CDR3 DNA	CDR3 protein
TRBD1	TRBV3-1/TRBV3-2	TRBJ1-6	few	TGTGCCAGCAGCCAGAACAGGGGTGCTTACTTTAATTCACCCCTCCACTTT	CASSQNRGAYFNSPLHF
TRBD2	TRBV11-2	TRBJ2-3	NA	TGTGCAAGCGGGAGGTTAACAGATACGCAGTATTTT	CASGRLTDTQYF
TRBD1	TRBV15	TRBJ2-1	few	TGTGCCACCAGCAGAGATCGGTTGGGACAGGGGGCAAGTGAGCAGTTCTTC	CATSRDRLGQGASEQFF
NA	TRBV9	TRBJ2-1	NA	TGTGCCAGCAGCGTAGATGTTTTGAAAGTTGAGCAGTTCTTC	CASSVDVLKVEQFF
NA	TRBV7-2	TRBJ1-1	NA	TGTGCCAGCAGCCCCCAGTTTGGCCGCGAGGCTTTCTTT	CASSPQFGREAFF
NA	TRBV15	TRBJ2-7	NA	TGTGCCACCAGCAGAGCCAGGGAAAGCGGCTACGAGCAGTACTTC	CATSRARESGYEQYF
NA	TRBV12-3/TRBV12-4	TRBJ1-4	NA	TGTGCCAGCAGTTTAGGAGGAAAACTGTTTTTT	CASSLGGKLFF
TRBD2	TRBV5-1	TRBJ2-1	once	TGCGCCAGCAGGGCGGGAGTAAAGAATGAGCAGTTCTTC	CASRAGVKNEQFF
TRBD2	TRBV7-2	TRBJ2-1	NA	TGTGCCAGCAGCTTACGGCGGGAGTACAATGAGCAGTTCTTC	CASSLRREYNEQFF
NA	TRBV7-8	TRBJ2-2	NA	TGTGCCAGCAGCCAGCTCCCAGCGACGAACACCGGGGAGCTGTTTTTT	CASSQLPATNTGELFF
NA	TRBV30	TRBJ1-2	NA	TGTGCCTGGGGACAGTACTACTACACCTTC	CAWGQYYYTF
NA	TRBV19	TRBJ2-1	NA	TGTGCCAGTAGTACAATTGGGCTAGCGCGAAGCTCCTACAATGAGCAGTTCTTC	CASSTIGLARSSYNEQFF
TRBD1	TRBV28	TRBJ1-1	NA	TGTGCCAGCAGATCCGGACAGGGAGGGAAAACTGAAGCTTTCTTT	CASRSGQGGKTEAFF
TRBD1	TRBV18	TRBJ2-7	once	TGTGCCAGCTCAAGCACCGGGACAGGCCAAGGCGAGCAGTACTTC	CASSSTGTGQGEQYF
NA	TRBV11-2	TRBJ2-2	NA	TGTGCCAGCAGCTTCAACGGGGAGCTGTTTTTT	CASSFNGELFF
NA	TRBV19	TRBJ2-2	NA	TGTGCCAGTAGGCTTAAGGCAGGGGGGTCCGGGGAGCTGTTTTTT	CASRLKAGGSGELFF
TRBD2	TRBV10-3	TRBJ2-1	few	TGTGCCATCAGTGAGTCAAGGGCGGGAGTCCGGGCGTCTTACAATGAGCAGTTCTTC	CAISESRAGVRASYNEQFF
NA	TRBV5-1	TRBJ2-3	NA	TGCGCCAGCAGCTTGGACGCCCAGGGGGGAATAGATACGCAGTATTTT	CASSLDAQGGIDTQYF
TRBD2	TRBV3-1/TRBV3-2	TRBJ2-2	NA	TGTGCCAGCAGCCGGCGGGGGGCGGCCGGGGAGCTGTTTTTT	CASSRRGAAGELFF
TRBD1	TRBV19	TRBJ2-7	NA	TGTGCCAGTAGTATTGCACAGGGGAGTCCCTACGAGCAGTACTTC	CASSIAQGSPYEQYF
TRBD2	TRBV7-9	TRBJ2-3	NA	TGTGCCAGCAGCTTATCGGCTAGCGGGGGGCGCACAGATACGCAGTATTTT	CASSLSASGGRTDTQYF
TRBD2	TRBV4-2	TRBJ2-2	once	TGTGCCAGCAGCCAAGATCTTGGGAGGGCGATTAACACCGGGGAGCTGTTTTTT	CASSQDLGRAINTGELFF
NA	TRBV6-1	TRBJ2-7	NA	TGTGCCAGCAGTGACAACCGGGACTCCTACGAGCAGTACTTC	CASSDNRDSYEQYF
NA	TRBV7-3	TRBJ1-5	NA	TGTGCCAGCAGCTTAGGGAGGGGAGTTAGCAATCAGCCCCAGCATTTT	CASSLGRGVSNQPQHF
TRBD2	TRBV9	TRBJ2-1	NA	TGTGCCAGCAGCGTCATTAGCGGGAGTCGTCATGAGCAGTTCTTC	CASSVISGSRHEQFF
NA	TRBV10-3	TRBJ1-2	NA	TGTGCCATCAGTGACGCAGCTAACTATGGCTACACCTTC	CAISDAANYGYTF
NA	TRBV6-5	TRBJ2-6	NA	TGTGCCAGCAGGGGGCTTGGGGCCAACGTCCTGACTTTC	CASRGLGANVLTF
TRBD1	TRBV5-4	TRBJ2-1	NA	TGTGCCAGCAGCAGCGCAGGGGGACGATCCAATGAGCAGTTCTTC	CASSSAGGRSNEQFF
NA	TRBV27	TRBJ1-4	NA	TGTGCCAGCAGTTCGGCCGCAACTAATGAAAAACTGTTTTTT	CASSSAATNEKLFF